This TCR beta chain was retrieved from a study of beta chain features in type 1 diabetes. Study details: Age and gender were similar between patients and healthy donors, as were cell yields. The study's findings and limits: Shorter TCRB CDR3s, moderately but significantly so, were found in Type 1 diabetes patients in all four CD4+ subsets. Type 1 diabetes patients had VDJ junctions that carried fewer insertions and more deletions.

From germline, CDR1 is GTSNPN and CDR2 SVGIG (reference sequence). The CDR3 covers 12 residues. V lost 3 bases and J lost 7; bases outside the gene matches: 5. Sequencing targeted expressed TCRB transcripts, as all isolated RNA had been reverse transcribed. Read counts averaged around 3.5 million for samples of naive, central memory and regulatory T cells. Assay: immunoSEQ multiplex PCR; the TCRdb copy retains only in-frame clones and omits some. The data show a few hundred thousand clones, 11% to 15% seen once. This clone showed up just a few times. What it recognizes is unknown. V is TRBV30 and J is TRBJ2-7; 8 bases are shared with TRBD1. This clonotype originated in a man younger than 40 with type 1 diabetes. Material for sequencing was naive CD4+ T cells from blood. The CDR3, as DNA: TGTGCCTGGAGCCGGACAGGGAAGGAGCAGTACTTC. It is translated as CAWSRTGKEQYF.